Shown below are 20 T cell receptor beta chains from a single sample sequenced in a study of technical replicates of blood from a few donors. The assay was immunoSEQ multiplex PCR, and TCRdb's table has in-frame clones only and misses some. The sample consists of nearly 95,000 clones, approximately 95% of them appearing once. Sequences were obtained from T cells isolated from PBMCs. These receptor sequences come from a human donor in good health.

The chain employs TRBV11-3 and TRBJ2-7; 8 nucleotides agree with TRBD1. Germline CDR1 SGHNT, CDR2 YENEEA. This CDR3 is built from 14 residues. V was pared by 5 bases and J by 7 bases, with 10 bases of the junction left unmatched. CDR3 in DNA: TGTGCCAGCAGCCCACCCTGGACAGGGAGGGAGCAGTACTTC. It translates to CASSPPWTGREQYF.

This clone is a singleton in its sample. J is TRBJ2-1 and V is TRBV7-3; 9 bases are a match to TRBD2. V shed 2 bases, J shed 3 bases, and the junction held 5 bases outside the gene matches. In germline, CDR1 is SGHTA, CDR2 FQGTGA. The CDR3 is 16 residues long. The CDR3 reads CASSLVAGGGYNEQFF. CDR3 DNA sequence: TGTGCCAGCAGCTTAGTCGCGGGAGGGGGCTACAATGAGCAGTTCTTC.

This clone was found once. This rearrangement joins TRBV23-1 to TRBJ2-7; a possible D gene is TRBD2 (6 bases). TRBV23-1 is flagged as an ORF with uncertain function. V was clipped by 2 bases and J by 0 bases, with 14 bases between them. The CDR3 runs 16 residues. The CDR3 DNA reads as TGCGCCAGCAGTCAACCCCCGGGGGTGAGCTCCTACGAGCAGTACTTC. Its protein is CASSQPPGVSSYEQYF.

This rearrangement joins TRBV27 to TRBJ2-7, with 9 bases lining up with TRBD1. This CDR3 spans 19 amino acids. The trim removed 0 bases at V and 0 bases at J, leaving 12 bases unmatched. Germline-derived CDR1 and CDR2 are MNHEY and SMNVEV (reference sequence). The CDR3 here is CASSLSVPLGTGSSYEQYF. The DNA for the CDR3 is TGTGCCAGCAGTTTATCGGTCCCTCTTGGGACAGGGAGCTCCTACGAGCAGTACTTC.

V and J are TRBV30 and TRBJ1-5; the match to TRBD1 covers 8 bases. This CDR3 is built from 13 residues. J lost 5 bases, V lost 4 bases, and 4 bases had no gene match. CDR1 is GTSNPN and CDR2 is SVGIG in the germline V gene (reference sequence). CDR3 in amino acids: CAWNTGGDQPQHF. CDR3 nucleotide sequence: TGTGCCTGGAATACAGGGGGGGATCAGCCCCAGCATTTT. Combining the CDR3 with reference TRBV30 and TRBJ1-5 gives the whole variable domain SQTIHQWPATLVQPVGSPLSLECTVEGTSNPNLYWYRQAAGRGLQLLFYSVGIGQISSEVPQNLSASRPQDRQFILSSKKLLLSDSGFYLCAWNTGGDQPQHFGDGTRLSIL.

This chain connects TRBV18 to TRBJ1-1; 9 nucleotides align to TRBD1. The length of the CDR3 is 12 residues. V lost 3 bases, J lost 13 bases, and 6 bases stayed unmatched. CDR1 is KGHSH, CDR2 LQKENI, per germline. The CDR3 nucleotides are TGTGCCAGCTCACCCGGGGGACAGGGCGATTTCTTT. Amino acids: CASSPGGQGDFF. The full variable domain, its missing parts supplied by reference TRBV18 and TRBJ1-1, is NAGVMQNPRHLVRRRGQEARLRCSPMKGHSHVYWYRQLPEEGLKFMVYLQKENIIDESGMPKERFSAEFPKEGPSILRIQQVVRGDSAAYFCASSPGGQGDFFGQGTRLTVV.

This sequence joins TRBV5-6 and TRBJ1-1; TRBD1 is a possible D gene (6 bases). This CDR3 is built from 14 residues. V lost 1 base and J lost 4, with 11 bases in between. Germline V gene lookup returns CDR1 SGHDT and CDR2 YYEEEE. In nucleotides, the CDR3 is TGTGCCAGCAGCTTGCCGGGGGGGGCCACTGAAGCTTTCTTT. It yields the protein CASSLPGGATEAFF. Drawing the rest from reference TRBV5-6 and TRBJ1-1, the complete variable domain is DAGVTQSPTHLIKTRGQQVTLRCSPKSGHDTVSWYQQALGQGPQFIFQYYEEEERQRGNFPDRFSGHQFPNYSSELNVNALLLGDSALYLCASSLPGGATEAFFGQGTRLTVV.

The rearrangement links TRBV5-1 to TRBJ2-2, with 8 bases lining up with TRBD2. There are 15 residues in the CDR3. After removal of 4 bases from V and 3 bases from J, the junction contained 5 bases not matched to a gene. The V gene's germline CDR1 is SGHRS and CDR2 YFSETQ. The CDR3 coding sequence is TGCGCCAGCAGCGGTCGAGCGGGAGACACCGGGGAGCTGTTTTTT. This gives the protein CASSGRAGDTGELFF.

This clone appeared a single time. The chain combines TRBV19 with TRBJ2-3; possible D gene TRBD2, 6 bases. The CDR3 has 17 amino acids. Trimming removed 5 bases from V and 3 bases from J, with 21 bases in between. CDR1 LNHDA and CDR2 SQIVND come from the germline V gene (reference sequence). CDR3 in amino acids: CASSLTGLTRGTDTQYF. Written as DNA, the CDR3 is TGTGCCAGTAGTCTGACGGGACTCACAAGAGGTACAGATACGCAGTATTTT. Full variable domain (missing parts from reference TRBV19 and TRBJ2-3): DGGITQSPKYLFRKEGQNVTLSCEQNLNHDAMYWYRQDPGQGLRLIYYSQIVNDFQKGDIAEGYSVSREKKESFPLTVTSAQKNPTAFYLCASSLTGLTRGTDTQYFGPGTRLTVL.

The rearrangement links TRBV7-2 to TRBJ1-1; 8 nucleotides agree with TRBD1. The germline V gene encodes CDR1 SGHTA and CDR2 FQGNSA. After removal of 2 bases from V and 7 bases from J, the junction contained 15 bases not matched to a gene. The CDR3 contains 17 residues. Here the CDR3 DNA reads TGTGCCAGCAGCTTATTCCGCGATCGGACAGGGTTGATTGAAGCTTTCTTT. Encoded protein: CASSLFRDRTGLIEAFF.

The chain recombines TRBV27 with TRBJ1-5; maybe TRBD1 (5 bases). The germline V and J ends were trimmed by 4 bases and 7 bases, with 17 bases remaining between them. The CDR3 is 15 amino acids. Germline V gene lookup returns CDR1 MNHEY and CDR2 SMNVEV (reference sequence). As DNA, the CDR3 is TGTGCCAGCAGTTACTTTTGGGGGGGAGGGCAGCCCCAGCATTTT. Encoded protein: CASSYFWGGGQPQHF.

The chain uses TRBV7-9 and TRBJ2-7; TRBD1 aligns across 8 bases. This CDR3 comprises 14 residues. Germline V gene data show CDR1 as SEHNR and CDR2 as FQNEAQ (reference sequence). V was clipped by 3 bases and J by 2 bases; unmatched bases: 3. CDR3 DNA sequence: TGTGCCAGCAGCTTCTGGACAGGGACCTACGAGCAGTACTTC. Amino acid sequence: CASSFWTGTYEQYF.

This clone was recorded once. This rearrangement joins TRBV7-2 to TRBJ2-2; D might be TRBD2 (5 bases). Trimming removed 5 bases from V and 4 bases from J, with 8 bases in between. CDR1 is SGHTA, CDR2 FQGNSA, per germline. CDR3 size: 13 residues. The chain's CDR3 is CASSGSSTGELFF. The DNA for the CDR3 is TGTGCCAGCAGCGGGAGTAGCACCGGGGAGCTGTTTTTT.

This clone was counted once. The CDR3 DNA is TGTGCCAGTAGTATTACCGGGGAGCGACAGCCCCAGCATTTT. Encoded protein: CASSITGERQPQHF. The chain combines TRBV19 with TRBJ1-5; D remains ambiguous. The CDR3 length is 14 residues. The germline gives CDR1 LNHDA, CDR2 SQIVND (reference sequence). V gave up 3 bases and J gave up 7 bases, with 13 bases separating them.

The V call is TRBV19, the J call TRBJ2-7; D not resolved. CDR3 size: 14 residues. The V gene's germline CDR1 is LNHDA and CDR2 SQIVND (reference sequence). Trimming left V 0 bases short and J 6 bases short, with 12 bases between. The CDR3 region has the DNA TGTGCCAGTAGTATAGACCTTGAGGTACTCGAGCAGTACTTC. Protein product: CASSIDLEVLEQYF. Together with reference TRBV19 and TRBJ2-7, the CDR3 gives the full variable domain: DGGITQSPKYLFRKEGQNVTLSCEQNLNHDAMYWYRQDPGQGLRLIYYSQIVNDFQKGDIAEGYSVSREKKESFPLTVTSAQKNPTAFYLCASSIDLEVLEQYFGPGTRLTVT.

The rearrangement uses TRBV29-1 and TRBJ1-5; D is perhaps TRBD1 (6 bases). Germline CDR1 and CDR2: SQVTM and ANQGSEA. This CDR3 comprises 15 residues. V shed 6 bases and J shed 2 bases, with 17 bases lying between them. CDR3 region: CSVAPGAGGNQPQHF. The CDR3 DNA is TGCAGCGTCGCTCCAGGGGCTGGAGGCAATCAGCCCCAGCATTTT.

The chain combines TRBV6-5 with TRBJ2-7, with a possible D match to TRBD1 (6 bases). Germline values: CDR1 MNHEY, CDR2 SVGAGI. The CDR3 has 14 residues. Trimming shortened V by 2 bases and J by 2 bases, and 10 bases separated the two germline ends. The CDR3 coding sequence is TGTGCCAGCAGTTACCGGGACAAGACCTACGAGCAGTACTTC. Amino acids: CASSYRDKTYEQYF.

The V and J genes are TRBV25-1 and TRBJ1-2; 7 bases are shared with TRBD1. The V gene's germline CDR1 is MGHDK and CDR2 SYGVNS. The CDR3 loop spans 15 amino acids. Trimming took 3 bases from V and 4 from J; bases not matched to a gene: 8. Written as DNA, the CDR3 is TGTGCCAGCAGTGACCGTGTAGGGGGCATCTATGGCTACACCTTC. It translates to CASSDRVGGIYGYTF.

The chain uses TRBV11-2 and TRBJ2-5; 11 nucleotides match TRBD2. Germline V lookup: CDR1 SGHAT, CDR2 FQNNGV. The CDR3 loop spans 17 amino acids. J gave up 4 bases and V 1 base, and 8 bases lay outside the gene matches. DNA of the CDR3: TGTGCCAGCAGCTTAGTAGTAGGGCTAGCGGGAGGAGAGACCCAGTACTTC. Translating gives CASSLVVGLAGGETQYF. Drawing the rest from reference TRBV11-2 and TRBJ2-5, the complete variable domain is EAGVAQSPRYKIIEKRQSVAFWCNPISGHATLYWYQQILGQGPKLLIQFQNNGVVDDSQLPKDRFSAERLKGVDSTLKIQPAKLEDSAVYLCASSLVVGLAGGETQYFGPGTRLLVL.

The chain uses TRBV6-5 and TRBJ1-5, with TRBD1 matching 7 bases. J gave up 9 bases and V 0 bases, and 5 bases lay outside the gene matches. The CDR3 has 14 amino acids. In germline, CDR1 is MNHEY, CDR2 SVGAGI. CDR3 in amino acids: CASSYSMNRGPQHF. The CDR3 coding sequence is TGTGCCAGCAGTTACTCTATGAACAGGGGGCCCCAGCATTTT.